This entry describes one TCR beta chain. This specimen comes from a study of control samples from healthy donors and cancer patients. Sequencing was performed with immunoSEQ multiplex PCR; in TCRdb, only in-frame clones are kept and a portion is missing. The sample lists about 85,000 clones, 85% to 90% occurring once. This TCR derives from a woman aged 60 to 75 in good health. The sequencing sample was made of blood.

The CDR3 here is CASSYLSGTQYF. DNA of the CDR3: TGCGCCAGCAGCTACTTATCGGGGACCCAGTACTTC. This sequence joins TRBV5-1 and TRBJ2-5; D unresolved. Germline V gene sequence: CDR1 SGHRS, CDR2 YFSETQ. Trimming left V 3 bases short and J 7 bases short, with 10 bases between. This CDR3 comprises 12 residues.